One sample yielded the 30 T cell receptor beta chains listed below, sequenced in a study of blood T cell repertoires in COVID-19. TCRdb keeps only in-frame clones here, not all; method: immunoSEQ multiplex PCR. The profile covers under 250,000 clones, with about four fifths appearing a single time and approximately 12% taken by the ten largest. Sequences were obtained from peripheral blood. Receptor source: a woman between 40 and 50 years old with acute or convalescent COVID-19.

The chain uses TRBV2 and TRBJ2-3; no firm D call. V shed 8 bases and J shed 4 bases, with 10 bases lying between them. CDR1 is SNHLY and CDR2 is FYNNEI in the germline V gene. The CDR3 consists of 12 residues. CDR3 DNA sequence: TGTGCCAGCTTGTACTCGGCAGATACGCAGTATTTT. It translates to CASLYSADTQYF.

The CDR3 coding sequence is TGTGCCAGTAGTAAGGCGGACTCTGGAAACACCATATATTTT. As protein: CASSKADSGNTIYF. V usage is TRBV19 and J usage is TRBJ1-3; D gene unclear. CDR3 length equals 14 residues. From germline, CDR1 is LNHDA and CDR2 SQIVND (reference sequence). Between the trimmed V and J ends, which lost 4 bases and 0 bases, there was a span of 7 bases.

The sample holds a few counts of this clone. This sequence joins TRBV20-1 and TRBJ2-1; 9 bases map to TRBD2. The CDR3 length is 17 residues. V lost 3 bases and J lost 7; bases outside the gene matches: 16. Germline CDR1 is DFQATT and CDR2 is SNEGSKA (reference sequence). The CDR3 coding sequence is TGCAGTGCTAGTCCCACTTGGGCGGGAGGGTACAGAAATGAGCAGTTCTTC. Translated, it gives CSASPTWAGGYRNEQFF.

The table lists this clone with a count of one. The rearrangement links TRBV5-6 to TRBJ1-5; perhaps TRBD1 as D (5 bases). V lost 4 bases to trimming and J lost 9 bases, with 17 bases between them. This CDR3 has 14 residues. Germline values: CDR1 SGHDT, CDR2 YYEEEE. DNA of the CDR3: TGTGCCAGCAGCCTAATCCGGGGGGGAGGGCCCCAGCATTTT. Its translation is CASSLIRGGGPQHF.

V and J are TRBV25-1 and TRBJ1-2, with D possibly TRBD1 on 6 matching bases. Germline CDR1 MGHDK, CDR2 SYGVNS. V was clipped by 3 bases and J by 6 bases, with 14 bases between them. CDR3 length equals 14 residues. The CDR3 sequence: CASSDQGGADGYTF. DNA of the CDR3: TGTGCCAGCAGTGATCAAGGGGGGGCTGATGGCTACACCTTC.

The V call is TRBV3-1 (or the pseudogene TRBV3-2), the J call TRBJ2-3, with TRBD2 identical over 9 bases. The V segment lost 1 base and the J segment 5 bases; nucleotides outside the gene matches: 7. The CDR3 is 16 amino acids. Germline V gene sequence: CDR1 LGHDT, CDR2 YNNKEL (reference sequence). CDR3 in DNA: TGTGCCAGCAGCCAAGGGGGGGGACTAGCTGAAGATACGCAGTATTTT. The encoded protein is CASSQGGGLAEDTQYF.

The chain is built from TRBV4-1 and TRBJ1-5; D might be TRBD1 (6 bases). V was clipped by 1 base and J by 0 bases, with 16 bases between them. The CDR3 is made up of 18 amino acids. Germline assignment: CDR1 MGHRA and CDR2 YSYEKL. DNA for the CDR3: TGCGCCAGCAGCCAAGGGGAGTACAGGGTCCCTAGCAATCAGCCCCAGCATTTT. It encodes CASSQGEYRVPSNQPQHF.

This clone was seen a handful of times. V is TRBV29-1 and J is TRBJ2-7, with 8 bases matching TRBD1. The J segment lost 3 bases and the V segment lost 7 bases, leaving 8 bases of the junction unmatched. The CDR3 spans 13 residues. CDR1 and CDR2 (germline): SQVTM, ANQGSEA. The CDR3 DNA reads as TGCAGCGCTGGACAGGGAAAGAACTACGAGCAGTACTTC. As protein: CSAGQGKNYEQYF.

This clone showed up just once. V is TRBV5-4 and J is TRBJ2-1; 10 bases are a match to TRBD1. Per germline, CDR1 SGHNT and CDR2 YYREEE (reference sequence). The CDR3 covers 15 residues. With 3 bases clipped from V and 4 bases from J, the junction kept 4 bases outside the gene matches. CDR3 coding DNA: TGTGCCAGCAGCTCCCGGGACAGGGGATACAATGAGCAGTTCTTC. Translation: CASSSRDRGYNEQFF.

This chain connects TRBV9 to TRBJ2-2; D unresolved. CDR1 and CDR2 (germline): SGDLS, YYNGEE. Trimming stripped 4 bases from V and 6 bases from J, with 4 bases between. The CDR3 extends over 11 amino acids. The CDR3 reads CASSFAGELFF. CDR3 nucleotides: TGTGCCAGCAGCTTCGCCGGGGAGCTGTTTTTT.

The V gene is TRBV10-3, the J gene TRBJ1-5, with 9 bases matching TRBD1. V lost 2 bases, J lost 4 bases, and 6 bases stayed unmatched. The CDR3 has 16 residues. Looked up from germline, CDR1 is ENHRY and CDR2 is SYGVKD. This CDR3 reads CAISERQGVLNQPQHF. The DNA for the CDR3 is TGTGCCATCAGTGAGCGACAGGGGGTCTTGAATCAGCCCCAGCATTTT.

The V gene is TRBV6-2 or TRBV6-3, the J gene TRBJ2-3, with a possible D match to TRBD1 (6 bases). Per germline, CDR1 MNHEY and CDR2 SVGEGT. The CDR3 is 16 residues long. Trimming took off 0 bases at V and 4 bases at J, with 14 bases between the two ends. For the CDR3, the DNA is TGTGCCAGCAGTTACTCCTTGAGGGGGACCGCAGATACGCAGTATTTT. Translation gives CASSYSLRGTADTQYF.

A word on this clone: Within the sample, other DNA sequences also encode this same CDR3. The CDR3 protein is CASSYRGPGNTIYF. CDR3 DNA sequence: TGTGCCAGCAGCTACAGGGGGCCTGGAAACACCATATATTTT. The chain uses TRBV6-6 and TRBJ1-3; 9 bases are a match to TRBD1. V dropped 6 bases and J dropped 2; count of bases not matched to a gene: 2. Germline V gene lookup returns CDR1 MNHNY and CDR2 SVGAGI (reference sequence). This CDR3 spans 14 amino acids.

V is TRBV19 and J is TRBJ2-3, with 12 positions matching TRBD2. Germline CDR1 reads LNHDA; CDR2 reads SQIVND (reference sequence). This CDR3 is built from 16 residues. V gave up 2 bases and J gave up 2 bases; unmatched junction bases: 2. CDR3 DNA sequence: TGTGCCAGTAGTATACTAGCGGGAGGGCCCACAGATACGCAGTATTTT. It translates to CASSILAGGPTDTQYF.

This clone came up a few times. V usage is TRBV12-3 or TRBV12-4 and J usage is TRBJ2-5; D is undetermined. This CDR3 spans 11 amino acids. Trimming cost V 5 bases and J 5 bases, with 6 bases left between them. CDR3 in amino acids: CASSLQETQYF. The CDR3 nucleotides read TGTGCCAGCAGTCTCCAGGAGACCCAGTACTTC.

This clone was counted once. This chain connects TRBV6-1 to TRBJ1-2; D not resolved. The germline gives CDR1 MNHNS, CDR2 SASEGT. This CDR3 has 14 residues. V was cut by 0 bases and J by 4 bases, with 9 bases left in between. CDR3 sequence (DNA): TGTGCCAGCAGTGAAGCATTGGCAGGCTATGGCTACACCTTC. It encodes CASSEALAGYGYTF.

The DNA for the CDR3 is TGCGCCAGCAGCACTAGACTCGCTCCCCACACAGATACGCAGTATTTT. It specifies CASSTRLAPHTDTQYF. V is TRBV5-1 and J is TRBJ2-3; D possibly corresponds to TRBD2 (5 bases). V was cut by 4 bases and J by 2 bases, with 17 bases left in between. CDR1 and CDR2 from the germline V gene are SGHRS and YFSETQ. The CDR3 has 16 residues.

The V gene is TRBV7-3, the J gene TRBJ2-1, with 11 bases lining up with TRBD2. The germline V gene encodes CDR1 SGHTA and CDR2 FQGTGA. The V and J ends lost 5 bases and 0 bases, in that order; junction bases with no gene match: 6. This CDR3 region has 17 residues. The CDR3 is CASSQDSGGASYNEQFF. CDR3 nucleotides: TGTGCCAGCAGCCAGGATAGCGGGGGGGCCTCCTACAATGAGCAGTTCTTC.

The V gene is TRBV2, the J gene TRBJ2-3, with a possible D match to TRBD1 (7 bases). The CDR3 runs to 13 residues. The V gene's germline CDR1 is SNHLY and CDR2 FYNNEI. The V end was cut by 6 bases, the J end by 5 bases, with 12 bases between. CDR3 sequence reads: CASRRQGGDTQYF. As DNA, the CDR3 is TGTGCCAGCAGAAGGCAGGGGGGAGATACGCAGTATTTT.

This clone was observed a few times. This chain uses TRBV30 with TRBJ2-1, with TRBD1 matching over 10 bases. Germline assignment: CDR1 GTSNPN and CDR2 SVGIG (reference sequence). CDR3 size: 14 residues. The ends lost 4 bases at V and 8 bases at J; junction bases unmatched: 8. DNA of the CDR3: TGTGCCTGGACCTCCGGGACAGGGGTGGATGAGCAGTTCTTC. Protein product: CAWTSGTGVDEQFF.

The J gene is TRBJ2-1, the V gene TRBV11-2; 8 bases line up with TRBD2. CDR1 is SGHAT, CDR2 FQNNGV, per germline. The V gene end was trimmed by 5 bases and the J gene end by 4 bases; junction bases not matched to a gene: 13. The CDR3 totals 17 residues. CDR3 bases: TGTGCCAGCAGCCCCCGGTCGGAACAGCGGGGGTACAATGAGCAGTTCTTC. Encoded protein: CASSPRSEQRGYNEQFF.

The chain combines TRBV9 with TRBJ1-2, with TRBD1 matching 7 bases. After removal of 0 bases from V and 0 bases from J, the junction contained 2 bases not matched to a gene. The germline V gene encodes CDR1 SGDLS and CDR2 YYNGEE. This CDR3 is 15 amino acids long. The CDR3 region is CASSVGTGANYGYTF. The CDR3 nucleotides read TGTGCCAGCAGCGTAGGGACAGGCGCTAACTATGGCTACACCTTC.

The chain joins TRBV24-1 to TRBJ2-3; 15 bases are shared with TRBD2. The CDR3 extends over 19 amino acids. Germline lookup yields CDR1 KGHDR and CDR2 SFDVKD. With 6 bases clipped from V and 1 base from J, the junction kept 10 bases outside the gene matches. The CDR3 here is CATSHLGTSGRMGTDTQYF. The DNA of the CDR3 is TGTGCCACCAGTCACCTAGGGACTAGCGGGAGGATGGGCACAGATACGCAGTATTTT.

The V call is TRBV5-4, the J call TRBJ1-2, with 7 bases matching TRBD1. CDR1 is SGHNT, CDR2 YYREEE, per germline (reference sequence). Trimming cost V 5 bases and J 4 bases; bases outside gene matches: 8. This CDR3 is built from 14 residues. The CDR3 protein is CASSSDRDPYGYTF. The CDR3 bases are TGTGCCAGCAGTTCCGACAGGGACCCCTATGGCTACACCTTC.

The genes are TRBV4-1 and TRBJ2-5, with 11 bases matching TRBD2. Germline V gene data show CDR1 as MGHRA and CDR2 as YSYEKL. V was pared by 4 bases and J by 3 bases, with 7 bases of the junction left unmatched. CDR3 length equals 16 residues. CDR3 sequence (DNA): TGCGCCAGCAGCCCCCGACCGGGACTAGCGGAAGAGACCCAGTACTTC. It is translated as CASSPRPGLAEETQYF.

The V call is TRBV19, the J call TRBJ2-6, with 13 positions matching TRBD2. Losses at the gene ends were 6 bases for V and 4 bases for J; bases not matched to a gene: 6. This CDR3 is 17 amino acids long. CDR1 and CDR2 (germline): LNHDA, SQIVND (reference sequence). The chain's CDR3 is CASRAGTSGKGANVLTF. DNA for the CDR3: TGTGCCAGTAGGGCCGGGACTAGCGGGAAAGGGGCCAACGTCCTGACTTTC.

The gene calls are TRBV10-3 and TRBJ1-3, with D uncertain. The CDR3 runs to 13 residues. Looked up from germline, CDR1 is ENHRY and CDR2 is SYGVKD. V was shortened by 0 bases and J by 4 bases, with 4 bases between the two germline ends. The CDR3 region is CAISESAGNTIYF. In nucleotides, the CDR3 is TGTGCCATCAGTGAGTCAGCAGGAAACACCATATATTTT.

The chain carries TRBV5-6 and TRBJ2-1; 8 bases agree with TRBD2. Germline lookup yields CDR1 SGHDT and CDR2 YYEEEE. The V gene end was trimmed by 5 bases and the J gene end by 0 bases; junction bases not matched to a gene: 10. The CDR3 extends over 17 amino acids. The CDR3 loop reads CASSFFSGARSYNEQFF. The DNA of the CDR3 is TGTGCCAGCAGTTTCTTTAGCGGGGCCCGCTCCTACAATGAGCAGTTCTTC.

The rearrangement uses TRBV27 and TRBJ2-5; maybe TRBD1 (6 bases). CDR3 size: 13 residues. CDR1 MNHEY and CDR2 SMNVEV come from the germline V gene (reference sequence). Trimming left V 8 bases short and J 2 bases short, with 12 bases between. The CDR3 DNA sequence: TGTGCCAGCGGAGGACAGACACAAGAGACCCAGTACTTC. Protein product: CASGGQTQETQYF.

The chain has TRBV4-2 and TRBJ1-6; D gene ambiguous. The V and J ends lost 0 bases and 0 bases respectively, with 12 bases between them. In germline, CDR1 is LGHNA, CDR2 YNFKEQ. The CDR3 runs 18 residues. CDR3 amino acids: CASSQDPWGDSYNSPLHF. The CDR3 bases are TGTGCCAGCAGCCAAGATCCTTGGGGAGACTCCTATAATTCACCCCTCCACTTT.